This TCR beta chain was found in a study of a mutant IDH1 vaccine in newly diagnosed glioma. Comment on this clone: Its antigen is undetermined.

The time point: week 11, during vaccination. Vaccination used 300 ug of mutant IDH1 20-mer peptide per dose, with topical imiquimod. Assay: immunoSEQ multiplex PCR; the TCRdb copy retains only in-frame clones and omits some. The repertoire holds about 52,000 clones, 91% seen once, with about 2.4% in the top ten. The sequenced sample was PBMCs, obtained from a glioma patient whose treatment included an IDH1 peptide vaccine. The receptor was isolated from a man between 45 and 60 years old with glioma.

In nucleotides, the CDR3 is TGCGCCAGCAGTGAAGACACTCCTTACTATGGCTACACCTTC. Its protein product is CASSEDTPYYGYTF. This rearrangement joins TRBV10-2 to TRBJ1-2, with D hard to call. V shed 3 bases and J shed 3 bases, with 11 bases lying between them. CDR3 length equals 14 residues. The V gene's germline CDR1 is WSHSY and CDR2 SAAADI.